The sequence of this T cell receptor (beta chain) was determined in a study of blood T cell repertoires in COVID-19. The wider study: Specimens from acute and convalescent COVID-19 originated in the United States, Italy and Spain.

Authors' analysis steps: Reference gene primer amplification in the assay estimated nucleated cell counts. Produced via immunoSEQ multiplex PCR; TCRdb's table is partial and in-frame only. V and J calls and clone size are copied from that table; D and trimming were computed from the DNA. The table lists fewer than 180,000 clones, more than 80% of them singletons. The V gene end was trimmed by 7 bases and the J gene end by 4 bases; junction bases not matched to a gene: 16. Germline CDR1 reads SGHAT; CDR2 reads FQNNGV. This CDR3 region has 17 residues. Sample: peripheral blood. This TCR was sampled from a man between 65 and 85 years old with acute or convalescent COVID-19. The chain carries TRBV11-2 and TRBJ1-2, with 9 nucleotides matching TRBD1. The CDR3 bases are TGTGCCAGCACCCTTTTGTCCCCCGGGACAGGGCTCTATGGCTACACCTTC. It codes for CASTLLSPGTGLYGYTF.